The clone carrying this TCR beta chain was observed many times. From germline, CDR1 is SEHNR and CDR2 FQNEAQ (reference sequence). This CDR3 contains 17 residues. The V gene lost 4 bases and the J gene lost 0 bases, with 18 bases spanning the gap. The authors built bulk TCR libraries by previously described methods with listed TCR primers. MiXCR, run by TCRdb on the PCR reads, gives a single entry per CDR3 protein. The sample includes some 650,000 distinct CDR3 sequences, around 20% of them seen just once. This record belongs to a study of molecular identifiers for immune sequencing clone quantification.

The V gene is TRBV7-9, the J gene TRBJ1-2; D gene uncertain. The TCR was taken from a human donor in good health. Some libraries in this study had Jurkat cell RNA spiked in. The specimen was naive CD8+ T cells from blood, with Jurkat cell RNA spiked in. The subset here: FACS-sorted CD8+CD4-CCR7+CD45RA+ naive T cells. For the CDR3, the DNA is TGTGCCAGCAGCTCCCGGGCCATGGAGGTTCCTAACTATGGCTACACCTTC. It specifies CASSSRAMEVPNYGYTF. Full variable domain (outside the CDR3, taken from reference TRBV7-9 and TRBJ1-2): DTGVSQNPRHKITKRGQNVTFRCDPISEHNRLYWYRQTLGQGPEFLTYFQNEAQLEKSRLLSDRFSAERPKGSFSTLEIQRTEQGDSAMYLCASSSRAMEVPNYGYTFGSGTRLTVV.